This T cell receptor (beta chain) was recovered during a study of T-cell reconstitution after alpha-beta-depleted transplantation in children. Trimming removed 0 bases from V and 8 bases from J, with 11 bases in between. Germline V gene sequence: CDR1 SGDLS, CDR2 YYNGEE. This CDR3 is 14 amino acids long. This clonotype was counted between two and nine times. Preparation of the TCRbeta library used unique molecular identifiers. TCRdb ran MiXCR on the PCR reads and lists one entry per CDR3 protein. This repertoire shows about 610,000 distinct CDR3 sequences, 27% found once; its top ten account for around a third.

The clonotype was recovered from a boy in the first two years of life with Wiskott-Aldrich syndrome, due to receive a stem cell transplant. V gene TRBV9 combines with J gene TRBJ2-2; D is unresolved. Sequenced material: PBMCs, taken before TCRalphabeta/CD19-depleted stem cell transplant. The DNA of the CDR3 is TGTGCCAGCAGCGTAGGTTTGACCGGTGGGGAGCTGTTTTTT. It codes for CASSVGLTGGELFF.